These T cell receptor beta chains were read from a single sample in a study of blood T cells in healthy people across ages. TCRdb recomputed calls from the 5' RACE reads with MiXCR, one row per CDR3 protein. The table records around 500,000 distinct CDR3 sequences, roughly 43% of them present only once. The specimen sequenced was blood. These receptors all come from a man older than 75 in good health. CDR3s include the opening cysteine and the closing phenylalanine or tryptophan. A D gene is named only where the DNA matches it firmly. Size tells how often a clone was seen (once, few, many) or the class of an expanded clone, and some rows leave it out.

d_call: .; v_call: TRBV27; j_call: TRBJ1-5; clone_size: .; cdr3_nt: TGTGCCAGCAGTCCCCACGGGGGGTGGGAGCGGACCCAGCATTTT; cdr3_aa: CASSPHGGWERTQHF
d_call: TRBD1; v_call: TRBV3-1; j_call: TRBJ1-1; clone_size: .; cdr3_nt: TGTGCCAGCAGCGACAGAACGCAGGGGGGGGACACTGAAGCTTTCTTT; cdr3_aa: CASSDRTQGGDTEAFF
d_call: .; v_call: TRBV29-1; j_call: TRBJ2-2; clone_size: .; cdr3_nt: TGCAGCGTTAAGTTATCGGGGGCCGGGGAGCTGTTTTTT; cdr3_aa: CSVKLSGAGELFF
d_call: TRBD1; v_call: TRBV6-5; j_call: TRBJ2-7; clone_size: few; cdr3_nt: TGTGCCAGCAGTTACACCGACAGGGGGTCCTGGGAGCAGTACTTC; cdr3_aa: CASSYTDRGSWEQYF
d_call: .; v_call: TRBV4-2; j_call: TRBJ2-5; clone_size: once; cdr3_nt: TGTGCCAGCAGCCAAGGGGGATTAGCCTCAATCGGGCAAGAGACCCAGTACTTC; cdr3_aa: CASSQGGLASIGQETQYF
d_call: TRBD1; v_call: TRBV20-1; j_call: TRBJ1-1; clone_size: .; cdr3_nt: TGCAGTGTCAACAGGGGGCCGAACACTGAAGCTTTCTTT; cdr3_aa: CSVNRGPNTEAFF
d_call: .; v_call: TRBV12-3/TRBV12-4; j_call: TRBJ2-7; clone_size: .; cdr3_nt: TGTGCCAGCAGCCAAGAATTGGGGGAGCAGTACTTC; cdr3_aa: CASSQELGEQYF
d_call: .; v_call: TRBV3-1; j_call: TRBJ2-7; clone_size: .; cdr3_nt: TGTGCCAGCAGCCAACAGGCGGGCCGGCAGTACTTC; cdr3_aa: CASSQQAGRQYF
d_call: .; v_call: TRBV4-2; j_call: TRBJ2-1; clone_size: .; cdr3_nt: TGTGCCAGCAGCCAAGTCCGGGGAAGGAGCTCCTACAATGAGCAGTTCTTC; cdr3_aa: CASSQVRGRSSYNEQFF
d_call: TRBD2; v_call: TRBV7-8; j_call: TRBJ2-1; clone_size: .; cdr3_nt: TGTGCCAGCAGCTTAGTTAGCGGGATCAATGAGCAGTTCTTC; cdr3_aa: CASSLVSGINEQFF
d_call: .; v_call: TRBV20-1; j_call: TRBJ2-3; clone_size: few; cdr3_nt: TGCAGTGCTAGCGTATGGGAGTACACAGATACGCAGTATTTT; cdr3_aa: CSASVWEYTDTQYF
d_call: .; v_call: TRBV28; j_call: TRBJ2-7; clone_size: .; cdr3_nt: TGTGCCAGCAGCCTAGGACCAGTCTCGTCCCAGTACTTC; cdr3_aa: CASSLGPVSSQYF
d_call: TRBD1; v_call: TRBV6-5; j_call: TRBJ2-3; clone_size: .; cdr3_nt: TGTGCCTGCAGGGGGATCGGACAGGGGGCACCAGATACGCAGTATTTT; cdr3_aa: CACRGIGQGAPDTQYF
d_call: TRBD2; v_call: TRBV25-1; j_call: TRBJ2-7; clone_size: .; cdr3_nt: TGTGCCAGCAGTGAATCCGGGGGGGGCAACTCCTACGAGCAGTACTTC; cdr3_aa: CASSESGGGNSYEQYF
d_call: .; v_call: TRBV20-1; j_call: TRBJ2-7; clone_size: many; cdr3_nt: TGCAGTGCTAGAGATTGGTCAGGGCTAGACTTCGAGCAGTACTTC; cdr3_aa: CSARDWSGLDFEQYF
d_call: TRBD2; v_call: TRBV6-5; j_call: TRBJ2-7; clone_size: few; cdr3_nt: TGTGCCAGCAAGGAAGGGACTAGGCTGTACGAGCAGTACTTC; cdr3_aa: CASKEGTRLYEQYF
d_call: TRBD1; v_call: TRBV12-3/TRBV12-4; j_call: TRBJ1-5; clone_size: .; cdr3_nt: TGTGCCAGCAGTTTGGGACAGGGGGTTAGCAAACAGCCCCAGCATTTT; cdr3_aa: CASSLGQGVSKQPQHF
d_call: TRBD2; v_call: TRBV6-5; j_call: TRBJ2-7; clone_size: .; cdr3_nt: TGTGCCAGCAGTTACGAAGGGACTAGCGGCGACGAGCAGTACTTC; cdr3_aa: CASSYEGTSGDEQYF
d_call: .; v_call: TRBV27; j_call: TRBJ1-2; clone_size: .; cdr3_nt: TGTGCCAGCAGTCCCGCGCAGACCTGGCAGTACTATGGCTACACCTTC; cdr3_aa: CASSPAQTWQYYGYTF
d_call: .; v_call: TRBV7-3; j_call: TRBJ2-3; clone_size: .; cdr3_nt: TGTGCCAGCAGCCCGGGATTACACACAGATACGCAGTATTTT; cdr3_aa: CASSPGLHTDTQYF
d_call: .; v_call: TRBV7-2; j_call: TRBJ2-1; clone_size: few; cdr3_nt: TGTGCCAGCAGCCCTAATCTCGCCAATGAGCAGTTCTTC; cdr3_aa: CASSPNLANEQFF
d_call: .; v_call: TRBV5-1; j_call: TRBJ1-2; clone_size: .; cdr3_nt: TGCGCCAGCAGCGTTGGGTCGACGGAAACTAACTATGGCTACACCTTC; cdr3_aa: CASSVGSTETNYGYTF
d_call: .; v_call: TRBV12-3/TRBV12-4; j_call: TRBJ2-3; clone_size: .; cdr3_nt: TGTGCCAGCAGCGGATCCTATACAGATACGCAGTATTTT; cdr3_aa: CASSGSYTDTQYF
d_call: TRBD1; v_call: TRBV2; j_call: TRBJ2-4; clone_size: .; cdr3_nt: TGTGCCAGCAGTCCCAGGGGGCTGGCCAAAAACATTCAGTACTTC; cdr3_aa: CASSPRGLAKNIQYF
d_call: TRBD2; v_call: TRBV7-2; j_call: TRBJ2-7; clone_size: .; cdr3_nt: TGCGCCAGCAGCTTAGGGGTTGCTAGCGGGGCCTACGAGCAGTACTTC; cdr3_aa: CASSLGVASGAYEQYF
d_call: .; v_call: TRBV20-1; j_call: TRBJ2-5; clone_size: .; cdr3_nt: TGCAGTGCTAGTGCACAGGGGACCCAGTACTTC; cdr3_aa: CSASAQGTQYF
d_call: TRBD2; v_call: TRBV11-2; j_call: TRBJ2-3; clone_size: .; cdr3_nt: TGTGCCAGCAGCTTAGGCTCCAGCGGGAGGACGAGGAATACGCAGTATTTT; cdr3_aa: CASSLGSSGRTRNTQYF
d_call: .; v_call: TRBV4-1; j_call: TRBJ1-1; clone_size: .; cdr3_nt: TGCGCCAGCAGCCAAGTCGACGGAACTGAAGCTTTCTTT; cdr3_aa: CASSQVDGTEAFF
d_call: TRBD2; v_call: TRBV7-2; j_call: TRBJ2-7; clone_size: few; cdr3_nt: TGTGCCAGCAGCTTAGAGGGACTACCGTCCTACGAGCAGTACTTC; cdr3_aa: CASSLEGLPSYEQYF
d_call: TRBD2; v_call: TRBV7-9; j_call: TRBJ2-1; clone_size: .; cdr3_nt: TGTGCCAGCAGCGTCGGGACTAGCGGGCTCAATGAGCAGTTCTTC; cdr3_aa: CASSVGTSGLNEQFF
d_call: TRBD1; v_call: TRBV11-2; j_call: TRBJ2-1; clone_size: few; cdr3_nt: TGTGCCAGCAGCTTAGATTGGGGACAGGGCCGTAAGGATGAGCAGTTCTTC; cdr3_aa: CASSLDWGQGRKDEQFF
d_call: .; v_call: TRBV20-1; j_call: TRBJ1-2; clone_size: .; cdr3_nt: TGCAGTGCTAGAGACGCTAATACAGGGAACTATGGCTACACCTTC; cdr3_aa: CSARDANTGNYGYTF
d_call: .; v_call: TRBV4-3; j_call: TRBJ1-1; clone_size: .; cdr3_nt: TGCGCCGGCAGCCAAGCGGAGGGGTGGAACACTGAAGCTTTCTTT; cdr3_aa: CAGSQAEGWNTEAFF
d_call: .; v_call: TRBV11-2; j_call: TRBJ2-2; clone_size: many; cdr3_nt: TGTGCCAGCAGCCTCACCGGGGAGCTGTTTTTT; cdr3_aa: CASSLTGELFF
d_call: TRBD2; v_call: TRBV20-1; j_call: TRBJ2-1; clone_size: .; cdr3_nt: TGCAGTGCTAGACGGTTAGCGGGAGGGACCTCCTACAATGAGCAGTTCTTC; cdr3_aa: CSARRLAGGTSYNEQFF
d_call: .; v_call: TRBV7-9; j_call: TRBJ1-1; clone_size: .; cdr3_nt: TGTGCCAGCAGCTTAGTTGGCAGGGGAAGGTTGAACACTGAAGCTTTCTTT; cdr3_aa: CASSLVGRGRLNTEAFF
d_call: .; v_call: TRBV4-3; j_call: TRBJ2-3; clone_size: .; cdr3_nt: TGCGCCAGCAGCCCTATCTTGGGAGTCGGCACTAGCACAGATACGCAGTATTTT; cdr3_aa: CASSPILGVGTSTDTQYF
d_call: .; v_call: TRBV7-9; j_call: TRBJ2-7; clone_size: .; cdr3_nt: TGTGCCAGCAGCTTGGGGGGAGCCCATTGCGAGCAGTACTTC; cdr3_aa: CASSLGGAHCEQYF
d_call: TRBD2; v_call: TRBV12-3/TRBV12-4; j_call: TRBJ2-1; clone_size: .; cdr3_nt: TGTGCCAGCATCGGTAGCGGGAGAGGTGAGCAGTTCTTC; cdr3_aa: CASIGSGRGEQFF
d_call: TRBD1; v_call: TRBV20-1; j_call: TRBJ2-7; clone_size: .; cdr3_nt: TGCAGTGCTAGAGATCCAAGGGAAGAGGACAGGGGGCTCTTTCGCAACACCTACGAGCAGTACTTC; cdr3_aa: CSARDPREEDRGLFRNTYEQYF
d_call: TRBD2; v_call: TRBV20-1; j_call: TRBJ2-7; clone_size: .; cdr3_nt: TGCAGTGCCCTAGCGGGAGGGCCGGGAGAGCAGTACTTC; cdr3_aa: CSALAGGPGEQYF
d_call: .; v_call: TRBV6-2/TRBV6-3; j_call: TRBJ2-1; clone_size: .; cdr3_nt: TGTGCCAGCAGTTACGGGACTCAAGGTCGTAATGAGCAGTTCTTC; cdr3_aa: CASSYGTQGRNEQFF
d_call: TRBD1; v_call: TRBV7-8; j_call: TRBJ2-7; clone_size: .; cdr3_nt: TGTGCCAGCAGCGCCGGGACAGGGGTTTACGAGCAGTACTTC; cdr3_aa: CASSAGTGVYEQYF
d_call: .; v_call: TRBV5-1; j_call: TRBJ2-2; clone_size: .; cdr3_nt: TGCGCCAGCAGCTCGCAGGGGAACACCGGGGAGCTGTTTTTT; cdr3_aa: CASSSQGNTGELFF
d_call: .; v_call: TRBV20-1; j_call: TRBJ2-3; clone_size: .; cdr3_nt: TGCAGTGCTAAGACGGGATACAGCACAGATACGCAGTATTTT; cdr3_aa: CSAKTGYSTDTQYF
d_call: .; v_call: TRBV20-1; j_call: TRBJ2-7; clone_size: once; cdr3_nt: TGCAGTGTGGAGGACCGTACAATTACCTACGAGCAGTACTTC; cdr3_aa: CSVEDRTITYEQYF
d_call: .; v_call: TRBV21-1; j_call: TRBJ2-7; clone_size: .; cdr3_nt: TGTGCCAGCAGCAAAAGGTGCCGGAGCTCCTACGAGCAGTACTTC; cdr3_aa: CASSKRCRSSYEQYF